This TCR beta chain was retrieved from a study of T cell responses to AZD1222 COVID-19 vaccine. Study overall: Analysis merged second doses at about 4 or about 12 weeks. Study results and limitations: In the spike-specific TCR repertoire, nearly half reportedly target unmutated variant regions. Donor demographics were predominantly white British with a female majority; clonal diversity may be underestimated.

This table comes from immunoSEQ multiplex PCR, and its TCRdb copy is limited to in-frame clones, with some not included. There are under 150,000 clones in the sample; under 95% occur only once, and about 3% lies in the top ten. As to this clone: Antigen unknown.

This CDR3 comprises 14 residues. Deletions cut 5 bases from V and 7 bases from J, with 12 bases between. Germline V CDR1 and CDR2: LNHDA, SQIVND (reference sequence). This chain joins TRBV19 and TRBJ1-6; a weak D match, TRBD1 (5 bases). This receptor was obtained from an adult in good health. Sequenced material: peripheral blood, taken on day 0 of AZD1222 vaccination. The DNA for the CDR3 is TGTGCCAGTAGTCCGGGGACGGAAAATTCACCCCTCCACTTT. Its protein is CASSPGTENSPLHF.